The 3 T cell receptor beta chains given below trace back to one sample, sequenced in a study of blood T cell repertoires in COVID-19 (dated by TCRdb to about 2020). The library was obtained by the immunoSEQ multiplex PCR assay. As stored in TCRdb, this immuneACCESS dataset retains in-frame rearrangements with V and J assigned. A fraction of the clones does not appear; measured against another copy, unresolved V genes explain less than half of the discrepancy, and the remainder lacks a known reason. In this sample the table shows about 490,000 clones, approximately 83% of which occur a single time. Of the sample, 3% to 3.5% is held by the ten largest clones. Material: peripheral blood. The source of these receptors is a human donor in a cohort sampled during active COVID-19.

With regard to this clone: At one of its ends the junction is not consistent with the germline gene, which may arise from a read error. The rearrangement links TRBV2 to TRBJ2-5; weak D call: TRBD1 (6 bases). Germline V CDR1 and CDR2: SNHLY, FYNNEI. The CDR3 is made up of 15 amino acids. The CDR3 protein is CASREVRLGGETQYF. CDR3 coding DNA: TGTGCCAGCAGGGAAGTACGGCTAGGGGGAGAGACCCAGTACTTC.

The chain is built from TRBV7-8 and TRBJ2-1; 7 nucleotides line up with TRBD1. This CDR3 region has 15 residues. After removal of 5 bases from V and 8 bases from J, the junction contained 12 bases not matched to a gene. The germline V gene encodes CDR1 SGHVS and CDR2 FQNEAQ. This chain's CDR3 is CASSISGTDIYEQFF. For the CDR3, the DNA is TGTGCCAGCAGCATCTCCGGGACAGATATCTATGAGCAGTTCTTC.

This chain uses TRBV12-5 with TRBJ1-1; no firm D call. This CDR3 has 14 residues. The ends were cut back, 7 bases at V and 2 bases at J, with 14 bases in the middle. Germline CDR1 LGHNT, CDR2 FRNRAP. CDR3 sequence (DNA): TGTGCTAGTGCTTGGGGAGCGGGAAACACTGAAGCTTTCTTT. The encoded protein is CASAWGAGNTEAFF.